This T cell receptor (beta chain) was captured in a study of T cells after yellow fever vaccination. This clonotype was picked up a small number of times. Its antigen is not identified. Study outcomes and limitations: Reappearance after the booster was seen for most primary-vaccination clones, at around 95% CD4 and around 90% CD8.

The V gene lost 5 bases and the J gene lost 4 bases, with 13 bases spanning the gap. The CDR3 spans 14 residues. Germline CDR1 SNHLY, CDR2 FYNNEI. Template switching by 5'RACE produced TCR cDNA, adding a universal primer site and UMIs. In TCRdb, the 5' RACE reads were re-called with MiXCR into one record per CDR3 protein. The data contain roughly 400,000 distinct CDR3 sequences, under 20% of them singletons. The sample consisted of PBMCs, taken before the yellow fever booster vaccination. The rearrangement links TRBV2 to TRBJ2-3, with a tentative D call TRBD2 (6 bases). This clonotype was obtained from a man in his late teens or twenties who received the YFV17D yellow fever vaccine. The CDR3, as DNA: TGTGCCAGCAGTAGCCGGACTATACCAGATACGCAGTATTTT. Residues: CASSSRTIPDTQYF.